What follows is one TCR beta chain and its context. This sample is part of a study of blood T cells in healthy people across ages. Alongside a J-beta primer mix, a sample-barcoded 5' primer served in a second PCR lasting roughly 7 to 12 cycles. TCRdb processed the 5' RACE reads anew with MiXCR; each CDR3 protein has one entry. This table holds approximately 1,000,000 distinct CDR3 sequences, more than 30% found once. The V end lost 3 bases, the J end lost 5 bases, and 10 bases lay between the germline ends. Germline loops: CDR1 MGHRA, CDR2 YSYEKL. The CDR3 contains 13 residues. The source of this sequence is a man between 18 and 29 years old in good health. The source material was blood. The rearrangement uses TRBV4-1 and TRBJ1-1; D ambiguous. The CDR3 bases are TGCGCCAGCAGCCAGAATAGGGAAACTGAAGCTTTCTTT. The encoded protein is CASSQNRETEAFF.